This T cell receptor beta chain appears in the sequencing data of a study of cytomegalovirus exposure and HLA in healthy donors. Use of 60 Vbeta and 13 Jbeta primers characterized the PCR. The protocol was immunoSEQ multiplex PCR, while the TCRdb copy is restricted to in-frame clones and leaves out a portion. The sample records under 250,000 clones, approximately 85% being singletons. The CDR3 length is 16 residues. V gave up 1 base and J gave up 7 bases; unmatched junction bases: 10. Germline V gene sequence: CDR1 SGHVS, CDR2 FQNEAQ. The sequenced sample consisted of PBMCs. This sequence originates from a woman aged 40 to 50 in good health and CMV-seronegative. The V gene is TRBV7-8, the J gene TRBJ1-5; 7 bases agree with TRBD1. The CDR3 DNA sequence: TGTGCCAGCAGCTTAGTGGGACAGTCTTCGAGCCAGCCCCAGCATTTT. It translates to CASSLVGQSSSQPQHF. The complete variable domain, with remaining parts taken from reference TRBV7-8 and TRBJ1-5, reads GAGVSQSPRYKVAKRGQDVALRCDPISGHVSLFWYQQALGQGPEFLTYFQNEAQLDKSGLPSDRFFAERPEGSVSTLKIQRTQQEDSAVYLCASSLVGQSSSQPQHFGDGTRLSIL.